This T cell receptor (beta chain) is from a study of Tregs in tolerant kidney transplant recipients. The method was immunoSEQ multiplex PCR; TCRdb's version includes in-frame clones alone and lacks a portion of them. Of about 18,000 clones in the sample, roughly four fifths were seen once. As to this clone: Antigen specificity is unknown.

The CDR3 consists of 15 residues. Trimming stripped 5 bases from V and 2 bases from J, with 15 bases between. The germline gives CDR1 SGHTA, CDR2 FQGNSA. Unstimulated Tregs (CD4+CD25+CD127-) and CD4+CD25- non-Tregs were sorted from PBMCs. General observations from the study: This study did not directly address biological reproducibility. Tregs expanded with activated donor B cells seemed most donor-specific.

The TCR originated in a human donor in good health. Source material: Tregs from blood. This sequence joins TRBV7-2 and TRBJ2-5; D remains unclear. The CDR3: CASSLLRRAQETQYF. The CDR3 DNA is TGTGCCAGCAGCCTCCTCCGACGGGCTCAAGAGACCCAGTACTTC.